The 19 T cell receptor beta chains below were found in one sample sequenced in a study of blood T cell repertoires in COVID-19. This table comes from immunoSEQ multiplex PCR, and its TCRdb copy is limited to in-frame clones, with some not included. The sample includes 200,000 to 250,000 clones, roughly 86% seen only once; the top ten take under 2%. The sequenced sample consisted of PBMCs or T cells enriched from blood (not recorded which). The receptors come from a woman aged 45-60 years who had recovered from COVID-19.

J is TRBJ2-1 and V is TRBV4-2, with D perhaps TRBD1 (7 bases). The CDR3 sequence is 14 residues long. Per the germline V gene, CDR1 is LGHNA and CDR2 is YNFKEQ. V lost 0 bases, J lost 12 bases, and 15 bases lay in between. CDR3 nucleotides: TGTGCCAGCAGCCAAGAGTGGTGGGGGGACAGGCAGTTCTTC. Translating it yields CASSQEWWGDRQFF.

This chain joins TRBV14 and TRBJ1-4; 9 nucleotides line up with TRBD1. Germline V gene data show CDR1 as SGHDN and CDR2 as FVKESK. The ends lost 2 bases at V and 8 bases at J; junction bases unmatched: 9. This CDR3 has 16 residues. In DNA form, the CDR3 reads TGTGCCAGCAGCCAAAGGAGGGGACAGGGTGAGGAAAAACTGTTTTTT. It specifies CASSQRRGQGEEKLFF. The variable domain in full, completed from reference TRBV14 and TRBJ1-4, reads EAGVTQFPSHSVIEKGQTVTLRCDPISGHDNLYWYRRVMGKEIKFLLHFVKESKQDESGMPNNRFLAERTGGTYSTLKVQPAELEDSGVYFCASSQRRGQGEEKLFFGSGTQLSVL.

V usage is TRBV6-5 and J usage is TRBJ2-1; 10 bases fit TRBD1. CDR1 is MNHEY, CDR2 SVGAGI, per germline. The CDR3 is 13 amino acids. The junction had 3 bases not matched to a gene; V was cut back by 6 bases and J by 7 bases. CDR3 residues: CASRRTGGNEQFF. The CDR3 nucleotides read TGTGCCAGCAGGCGGACAGGGGGGAATGAGCAGTTCTTC.

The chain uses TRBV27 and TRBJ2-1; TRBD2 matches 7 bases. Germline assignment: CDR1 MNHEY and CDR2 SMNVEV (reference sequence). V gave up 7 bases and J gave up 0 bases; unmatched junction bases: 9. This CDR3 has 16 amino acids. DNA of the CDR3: TGTGCCAGCATTAATACCGGGACTAACTCCTACAATGAGCAGTTCTTC. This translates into CASINTGTNSYNEQFF.

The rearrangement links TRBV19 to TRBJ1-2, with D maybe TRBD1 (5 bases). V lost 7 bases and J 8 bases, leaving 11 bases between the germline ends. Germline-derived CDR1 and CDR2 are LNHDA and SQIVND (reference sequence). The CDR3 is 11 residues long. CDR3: CASNQGGGYTF. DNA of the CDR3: TGTGCCAGTAACCAGGGAGGCGGCTACACCTTC. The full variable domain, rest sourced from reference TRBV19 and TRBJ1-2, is DGGITQSPKYLFRKEGQNVTLSCEQNLNHDAMYWYRQDPGQGLRLIYYSQIVNDFQKGDIAEGYSVSREKKESFPLTVTSAQKNPTAFYLCASNQGGGYTFGSGTRLTVV.

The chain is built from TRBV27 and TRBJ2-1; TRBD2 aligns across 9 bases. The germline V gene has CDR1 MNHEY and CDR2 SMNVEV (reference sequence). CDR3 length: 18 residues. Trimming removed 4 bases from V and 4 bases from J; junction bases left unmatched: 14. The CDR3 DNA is TGTGCCAGCAGTTGGTCCGCTAGATTAGCGGGAGTGTACAATGAGCAGTTCTTC. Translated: CASSWSARLAGVYNEQFF.

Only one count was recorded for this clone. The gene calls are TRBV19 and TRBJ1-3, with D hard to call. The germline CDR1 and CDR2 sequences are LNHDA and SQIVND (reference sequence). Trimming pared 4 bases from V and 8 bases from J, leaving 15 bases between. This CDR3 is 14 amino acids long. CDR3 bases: TGTGCCAGTAGTAGGACTTCCAAGCGGGACACCATATATTTT. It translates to CASSRTSKRDTIYF.

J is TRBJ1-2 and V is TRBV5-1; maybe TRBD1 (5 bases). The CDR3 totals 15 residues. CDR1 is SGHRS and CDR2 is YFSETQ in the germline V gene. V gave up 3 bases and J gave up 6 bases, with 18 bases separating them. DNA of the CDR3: TGCGCCAGCAGCTCTGGTGACACCAAGGGGCATGGCTACACCTTC. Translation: CASSSGDTKGHGYTF.

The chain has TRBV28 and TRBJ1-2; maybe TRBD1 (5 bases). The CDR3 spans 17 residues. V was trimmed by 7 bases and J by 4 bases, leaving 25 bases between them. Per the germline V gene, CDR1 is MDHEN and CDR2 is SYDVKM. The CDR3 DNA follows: TGTGCCAGCACCTCCTCTTCGGCGGGGGGATCAACCTATGGCTACACCTTC. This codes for CASTSSSAGGSTYGYTF.

DNA of the CDR3: TGTGCCAGCAGCTTTTTGGGGACAGGGGTGTACGAGCAGTACTTC. As protein: CASSFLGTGVYEQYF. J is TRBJ2-7 and V is TRBV7-2; 10 bases match TRBD1. CDR3 length: 15 amino acids. J lost 4 bases, V lost 3 bases, and 6 bases had no gene match. Germline loops: CDR1 SGHTA, CDR2 FQGNSA.

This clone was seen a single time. CDR3 sequence: CSASPANEQFF. CDR3 nucleotides: TGCAGTGCTAGTCCAGCGAATGAGCAGTTCTTC. V and J are TRBV20-1 and TRBJ2-1; D call uncertain. The germline V gene encodes CDR1 DFQATT and CDR2 SNEGSKA (reference sequence). This CDR3 spans 11 amino acids. The V gene lost 3 bases and the J gene lost 7 bases, with 7 bases spanning the gap.

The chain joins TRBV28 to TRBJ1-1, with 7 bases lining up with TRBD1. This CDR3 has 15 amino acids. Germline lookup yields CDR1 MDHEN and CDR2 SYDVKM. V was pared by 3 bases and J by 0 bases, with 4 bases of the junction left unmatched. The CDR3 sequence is CASSLADRLNTEAFF. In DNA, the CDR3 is TGTGCCAGCAGTTTGGCGGACAGGTTGAACACTGAAGCTTTCTTT.

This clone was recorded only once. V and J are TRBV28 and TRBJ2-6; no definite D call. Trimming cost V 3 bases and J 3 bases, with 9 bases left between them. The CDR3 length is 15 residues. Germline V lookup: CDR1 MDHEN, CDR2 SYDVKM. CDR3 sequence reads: CASSFMSFGANVLTF. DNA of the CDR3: TGTGCCAGCAGTTTCATGAGTTTTGGGGCCAACGTCCTGACTTTC.

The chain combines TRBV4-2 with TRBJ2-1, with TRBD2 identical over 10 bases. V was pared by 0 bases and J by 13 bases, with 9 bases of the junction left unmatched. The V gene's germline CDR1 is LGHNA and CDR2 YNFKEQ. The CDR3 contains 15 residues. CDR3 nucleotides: TGTGCCAGCAGCCAAGATCTTAGCGGGAGGACCAACCAGTTCTTC. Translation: CASSQDLSGRTNQFF.

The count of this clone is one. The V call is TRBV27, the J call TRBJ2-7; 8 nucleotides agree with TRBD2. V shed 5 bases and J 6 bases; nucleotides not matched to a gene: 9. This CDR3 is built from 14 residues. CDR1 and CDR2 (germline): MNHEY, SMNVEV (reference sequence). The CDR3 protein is CASSVIAGHGEQYF. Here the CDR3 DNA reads TGTGCCAGCAGTGTGATAGCGGGACACGGCGAGCAGTACTTC.

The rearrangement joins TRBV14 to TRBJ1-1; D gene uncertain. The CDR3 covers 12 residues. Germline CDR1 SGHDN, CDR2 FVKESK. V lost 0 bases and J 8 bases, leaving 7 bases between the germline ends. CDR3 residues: CASSQDQNEAFF. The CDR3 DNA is TGTGCCAGCAGCCAAGATCAGAACGAAGCTTTCTTT.

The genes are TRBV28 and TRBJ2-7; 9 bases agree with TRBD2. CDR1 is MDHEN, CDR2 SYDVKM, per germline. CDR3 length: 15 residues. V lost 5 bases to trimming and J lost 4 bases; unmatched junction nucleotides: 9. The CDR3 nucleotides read TGTGCCAGCAGTCCCGGTTCTAGCGGGACGTACGAGCAGTACTTC. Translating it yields CASSPGSSGTYEQYF.

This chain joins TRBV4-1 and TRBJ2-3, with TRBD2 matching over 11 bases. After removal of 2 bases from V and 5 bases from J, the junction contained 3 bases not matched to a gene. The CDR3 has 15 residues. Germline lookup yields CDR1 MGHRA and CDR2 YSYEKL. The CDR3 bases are TGCGCCAGCAGCCAAAGGGGGACTAGCGGAGATACGCAGTATTTT. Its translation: CASSQRGTSGDTQYF.

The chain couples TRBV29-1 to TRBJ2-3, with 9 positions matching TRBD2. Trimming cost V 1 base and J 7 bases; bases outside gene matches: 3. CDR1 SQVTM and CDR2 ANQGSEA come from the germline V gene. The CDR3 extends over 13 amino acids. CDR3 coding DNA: TGCAGCGTTGAAGGGGCGGGGGGGAATACGCAGTATTTT. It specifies CSVEGAGGNTQYF.